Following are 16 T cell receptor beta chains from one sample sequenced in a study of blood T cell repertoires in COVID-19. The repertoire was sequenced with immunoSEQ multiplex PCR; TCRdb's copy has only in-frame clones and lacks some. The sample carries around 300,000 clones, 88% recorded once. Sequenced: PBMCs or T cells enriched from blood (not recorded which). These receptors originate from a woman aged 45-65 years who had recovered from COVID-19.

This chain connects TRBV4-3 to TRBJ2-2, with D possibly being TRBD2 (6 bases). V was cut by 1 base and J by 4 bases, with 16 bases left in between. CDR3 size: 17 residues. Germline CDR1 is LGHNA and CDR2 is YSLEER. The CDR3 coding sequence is TGCGCCAGCAGCCAAGCTTACGCTAGGGAGGTCACCGGGGAGCTGTTTTTT. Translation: CASSQAYAREVTGELFF.

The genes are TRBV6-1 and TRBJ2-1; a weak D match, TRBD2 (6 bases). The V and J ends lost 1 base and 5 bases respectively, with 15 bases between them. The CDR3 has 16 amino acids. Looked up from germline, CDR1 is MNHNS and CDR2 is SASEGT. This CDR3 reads CASSEERGTQNNEQFF. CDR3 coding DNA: TGTGCCAGCAGTGAAGAGCGCGGGACCCAAAACAATGAGCAGTTCTTC.

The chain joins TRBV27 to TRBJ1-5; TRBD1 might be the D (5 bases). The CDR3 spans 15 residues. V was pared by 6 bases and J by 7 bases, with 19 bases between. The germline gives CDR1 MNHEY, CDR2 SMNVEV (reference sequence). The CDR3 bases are TGTGCCAGCAGACCAGCGAACAGGATGGGGCAGCCCCAGCATTTT. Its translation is CASRPANRMGQPQHF.

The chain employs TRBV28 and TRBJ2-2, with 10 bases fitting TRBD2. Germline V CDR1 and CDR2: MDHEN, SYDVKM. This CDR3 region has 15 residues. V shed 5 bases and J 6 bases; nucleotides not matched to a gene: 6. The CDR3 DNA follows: TGTGCCAGCAGTCTGAGCGGGAGGGCGTCCGGGGAGCTGTTTTTT. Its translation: CASSLSGRASGELFF.

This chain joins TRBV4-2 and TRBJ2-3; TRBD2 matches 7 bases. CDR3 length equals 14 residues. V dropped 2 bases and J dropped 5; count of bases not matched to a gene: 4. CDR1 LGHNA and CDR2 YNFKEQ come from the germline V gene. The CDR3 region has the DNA TGTGCCAGCAGCCAAAGCGGGACGGGAGATACGCAGTATTTT. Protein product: CASSQSGTGDTQYF.

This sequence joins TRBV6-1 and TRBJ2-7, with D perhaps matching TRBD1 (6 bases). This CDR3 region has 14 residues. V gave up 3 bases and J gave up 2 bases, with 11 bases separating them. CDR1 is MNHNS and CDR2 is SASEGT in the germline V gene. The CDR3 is CASSDRGQAYEQYF. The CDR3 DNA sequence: TGTGCCAGCAGTGACAGGGGTCAAGCCTACGAGCAGTACTTC.

The CDR3 here is CASSRGTGGTDTQYF. As DNA, the CDR3 is TGTGCCAGCAGCCGAGGGACAGGGGGCACAGATACGCAGTATTTT. This sequence joins TRBV3-1 (or the pseudogene TRBV3-2) and TRBJ2-3; 10 positions match TRBD1. The CDR3 consists of 15 residues. Trimming took 4 bases from V and 1 from J; bases not matched to a gene: 2. Germline V gene sequence: CDR1 LGHDT, CDR2 YNNKEL (reference sequence).

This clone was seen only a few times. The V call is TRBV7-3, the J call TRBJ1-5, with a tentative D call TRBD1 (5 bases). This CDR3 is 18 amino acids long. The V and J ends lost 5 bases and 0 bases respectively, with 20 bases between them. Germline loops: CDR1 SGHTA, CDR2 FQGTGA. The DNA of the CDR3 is TGTGCCAGCAGCCCCAACCGACAGCCTTTTTATAGCAATCAGCCCCAGCATTTT. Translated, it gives CASSPNRQPFYSNQPQHF.

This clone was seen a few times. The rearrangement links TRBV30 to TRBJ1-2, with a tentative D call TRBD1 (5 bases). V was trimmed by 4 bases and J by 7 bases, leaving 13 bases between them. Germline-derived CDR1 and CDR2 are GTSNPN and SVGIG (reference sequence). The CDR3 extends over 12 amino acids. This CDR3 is CAWTGFRGGYTF. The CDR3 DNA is TGTGCCTGGACCGGGTTTAGGGGTGGCTACACCTTC.

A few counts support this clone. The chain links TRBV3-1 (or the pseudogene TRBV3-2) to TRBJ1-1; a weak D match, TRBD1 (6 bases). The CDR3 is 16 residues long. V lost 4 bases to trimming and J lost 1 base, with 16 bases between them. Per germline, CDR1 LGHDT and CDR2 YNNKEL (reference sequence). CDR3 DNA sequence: TGTGCCAGCAGCCGGCGCGGTCCGACAGGGAACACTGAAGCTTTCTTT. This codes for CASSRRGPTGNTEAFF.

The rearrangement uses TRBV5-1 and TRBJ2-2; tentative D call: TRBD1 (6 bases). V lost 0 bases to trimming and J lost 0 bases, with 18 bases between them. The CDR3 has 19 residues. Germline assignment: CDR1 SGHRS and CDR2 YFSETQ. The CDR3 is CASSLALPQGNSNTGELFF. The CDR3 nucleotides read TGCGCCAGCAGCTTGGCCCTACCTCAGGGGAACTCGAACACCGGGGAGCTGTTTTTT.

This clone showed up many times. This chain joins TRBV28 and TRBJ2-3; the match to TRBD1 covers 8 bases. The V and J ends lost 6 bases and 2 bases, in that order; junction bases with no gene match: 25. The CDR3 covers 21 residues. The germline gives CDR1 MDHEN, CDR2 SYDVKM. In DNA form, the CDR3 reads TGTGCCAGCAGACATATACGACAGGGGATTACCGTTTCATCAGTCACAGATACGCAGTATTTT. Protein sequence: CASRHIRQGITVSSVTDTQYF.

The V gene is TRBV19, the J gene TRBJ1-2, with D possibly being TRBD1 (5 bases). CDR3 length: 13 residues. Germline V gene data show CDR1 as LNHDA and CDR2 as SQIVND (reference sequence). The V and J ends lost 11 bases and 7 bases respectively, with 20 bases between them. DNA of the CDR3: TGTGCCTCCTCGAAGGGACCGACTAGTGGCTACACCTTC. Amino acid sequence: CASSKGPTSGYTF.

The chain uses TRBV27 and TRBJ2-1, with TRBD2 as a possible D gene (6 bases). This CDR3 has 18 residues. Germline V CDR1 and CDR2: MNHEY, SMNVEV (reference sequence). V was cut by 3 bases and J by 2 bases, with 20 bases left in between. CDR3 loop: CASSLAGPSFRTYNEQFF. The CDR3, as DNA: TGTGCCAGCAGTTTGGCGGGGCCCTCTTTTCGGACCTACAATGAGCAGTTCTTC.

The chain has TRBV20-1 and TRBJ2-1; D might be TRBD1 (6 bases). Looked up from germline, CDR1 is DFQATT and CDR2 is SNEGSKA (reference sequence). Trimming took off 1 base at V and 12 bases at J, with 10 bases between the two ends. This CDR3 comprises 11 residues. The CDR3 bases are TGCAGTGCTAGAGCAGGGGTTGGGCAGTTCTTC. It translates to CSARAGVGQFF.

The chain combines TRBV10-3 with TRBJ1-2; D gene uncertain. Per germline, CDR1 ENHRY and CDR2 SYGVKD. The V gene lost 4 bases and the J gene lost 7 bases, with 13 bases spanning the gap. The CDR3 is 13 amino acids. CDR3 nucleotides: TGTGCCATCAGTGGAGAGGGTTATCTTGGCTACACCTTC. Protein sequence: CAISGEGYLGYTF.